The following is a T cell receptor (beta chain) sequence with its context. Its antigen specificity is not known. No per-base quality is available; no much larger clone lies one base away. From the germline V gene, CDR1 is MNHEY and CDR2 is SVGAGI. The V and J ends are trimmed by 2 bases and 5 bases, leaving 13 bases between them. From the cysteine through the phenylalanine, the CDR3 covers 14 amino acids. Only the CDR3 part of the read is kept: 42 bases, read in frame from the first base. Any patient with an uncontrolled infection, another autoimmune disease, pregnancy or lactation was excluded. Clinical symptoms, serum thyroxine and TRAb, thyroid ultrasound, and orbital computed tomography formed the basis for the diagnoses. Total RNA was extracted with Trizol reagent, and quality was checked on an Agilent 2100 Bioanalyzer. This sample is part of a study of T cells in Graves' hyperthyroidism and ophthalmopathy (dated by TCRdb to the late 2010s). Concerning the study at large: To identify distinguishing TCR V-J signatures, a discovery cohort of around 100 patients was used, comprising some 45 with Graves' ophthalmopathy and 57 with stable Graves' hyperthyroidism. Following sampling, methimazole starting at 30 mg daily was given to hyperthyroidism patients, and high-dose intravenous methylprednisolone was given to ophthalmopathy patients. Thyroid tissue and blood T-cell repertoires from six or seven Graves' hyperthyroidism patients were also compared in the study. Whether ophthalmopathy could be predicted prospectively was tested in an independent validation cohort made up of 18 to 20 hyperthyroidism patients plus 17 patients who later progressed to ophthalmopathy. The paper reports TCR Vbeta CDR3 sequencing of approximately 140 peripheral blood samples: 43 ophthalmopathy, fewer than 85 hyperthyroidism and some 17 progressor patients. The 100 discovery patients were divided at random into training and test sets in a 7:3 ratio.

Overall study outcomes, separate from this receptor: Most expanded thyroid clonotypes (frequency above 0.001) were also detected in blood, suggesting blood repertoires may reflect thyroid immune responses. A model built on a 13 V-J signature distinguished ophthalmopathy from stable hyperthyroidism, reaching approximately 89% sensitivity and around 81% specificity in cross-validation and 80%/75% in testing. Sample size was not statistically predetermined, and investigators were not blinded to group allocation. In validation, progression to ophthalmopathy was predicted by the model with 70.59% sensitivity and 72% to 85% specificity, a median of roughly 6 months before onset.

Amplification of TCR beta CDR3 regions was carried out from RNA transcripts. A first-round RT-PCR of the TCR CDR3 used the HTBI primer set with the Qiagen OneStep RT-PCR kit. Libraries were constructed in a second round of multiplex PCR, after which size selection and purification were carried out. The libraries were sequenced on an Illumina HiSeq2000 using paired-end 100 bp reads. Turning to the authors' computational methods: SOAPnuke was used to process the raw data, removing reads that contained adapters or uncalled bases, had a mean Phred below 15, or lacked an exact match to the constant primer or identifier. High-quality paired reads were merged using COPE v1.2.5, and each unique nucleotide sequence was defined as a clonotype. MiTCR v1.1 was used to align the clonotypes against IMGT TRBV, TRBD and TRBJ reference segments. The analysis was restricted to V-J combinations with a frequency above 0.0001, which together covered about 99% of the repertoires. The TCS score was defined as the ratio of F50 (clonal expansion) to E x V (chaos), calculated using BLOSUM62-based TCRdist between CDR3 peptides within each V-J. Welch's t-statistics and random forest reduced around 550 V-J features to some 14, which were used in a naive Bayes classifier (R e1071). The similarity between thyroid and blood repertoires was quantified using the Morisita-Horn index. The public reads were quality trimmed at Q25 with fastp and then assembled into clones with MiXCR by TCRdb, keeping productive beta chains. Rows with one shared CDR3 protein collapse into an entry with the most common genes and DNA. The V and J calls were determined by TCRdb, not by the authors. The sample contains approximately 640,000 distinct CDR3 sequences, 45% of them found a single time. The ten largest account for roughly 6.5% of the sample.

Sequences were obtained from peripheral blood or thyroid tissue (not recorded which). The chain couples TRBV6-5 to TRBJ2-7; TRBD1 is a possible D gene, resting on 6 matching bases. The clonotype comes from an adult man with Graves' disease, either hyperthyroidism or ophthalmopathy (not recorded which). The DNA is TGTGCCAGCAGTTACCTAACAGGGCTGAACGAGCAGTACTTC. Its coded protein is CASSYLTGLNEQYF.